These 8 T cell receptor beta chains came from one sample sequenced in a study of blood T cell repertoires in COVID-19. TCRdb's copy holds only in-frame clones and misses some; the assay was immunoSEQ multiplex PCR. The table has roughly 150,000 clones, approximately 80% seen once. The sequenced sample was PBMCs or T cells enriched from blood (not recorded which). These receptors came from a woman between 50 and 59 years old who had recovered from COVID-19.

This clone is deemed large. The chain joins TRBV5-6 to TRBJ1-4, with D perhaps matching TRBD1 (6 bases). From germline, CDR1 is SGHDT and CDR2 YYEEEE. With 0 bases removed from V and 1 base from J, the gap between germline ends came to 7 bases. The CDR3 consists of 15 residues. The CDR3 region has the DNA TGTGCCAGCAGCTTGGAACAGGGAACTAATGAAAAACTGTTTTTT. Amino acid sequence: CASSLEQGTNEKLFF.

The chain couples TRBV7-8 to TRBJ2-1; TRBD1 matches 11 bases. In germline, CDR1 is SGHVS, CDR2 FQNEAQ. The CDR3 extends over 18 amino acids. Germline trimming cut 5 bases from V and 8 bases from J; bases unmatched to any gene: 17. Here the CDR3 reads CASSTPFEGDRGRDEQFF. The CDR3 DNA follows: TGTGCCAGCAGCACGCCTTTTGAGGGGGACAGGGGGAGGGATGAGCAGTTCTTC.

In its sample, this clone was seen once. The CDR3 spells CASSVGPGGYDQPQHF. The CDR3 bases are TGTGCCAGCAGCGTAGGTCCTGGAGGGTACGATCAGCCCCAGCATTTT. The chain employs TRBV9 and TRBJ1-5; D unresolved. The germline CDR1 and CDR2 sequences are SGDLS and YYNGEE. V gave up 0 bases and J gave up 5 bases, with 15 bases separating them. This CDR3 comprises 16 residues.

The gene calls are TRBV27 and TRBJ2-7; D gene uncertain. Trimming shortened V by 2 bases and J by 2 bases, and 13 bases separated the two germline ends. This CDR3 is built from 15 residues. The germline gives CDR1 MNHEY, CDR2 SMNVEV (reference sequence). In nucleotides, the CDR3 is TGTGCCAGCAGTTTAGTTGGTGGCACCGCCTACGAGCAGTACTTC. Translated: CASSLVGGTAYEQYF.

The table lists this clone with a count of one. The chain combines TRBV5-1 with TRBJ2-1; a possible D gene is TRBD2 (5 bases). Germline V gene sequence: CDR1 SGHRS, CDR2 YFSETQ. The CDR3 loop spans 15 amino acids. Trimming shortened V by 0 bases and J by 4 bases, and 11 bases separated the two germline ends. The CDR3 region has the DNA TGCGCCAGCAGCTTGGCCTCGGGATCGTACAATGAGCAGTTCTTC. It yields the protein CASSLASGSYNEQFF.

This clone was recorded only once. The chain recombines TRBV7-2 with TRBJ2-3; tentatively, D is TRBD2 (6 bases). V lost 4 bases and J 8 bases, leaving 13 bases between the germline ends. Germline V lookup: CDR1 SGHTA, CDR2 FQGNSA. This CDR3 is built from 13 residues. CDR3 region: CASSSGLGGTQYF. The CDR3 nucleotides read TGTGCCAGCAGCTCCGGACTGGGAGGTACGCAGTATTTT.

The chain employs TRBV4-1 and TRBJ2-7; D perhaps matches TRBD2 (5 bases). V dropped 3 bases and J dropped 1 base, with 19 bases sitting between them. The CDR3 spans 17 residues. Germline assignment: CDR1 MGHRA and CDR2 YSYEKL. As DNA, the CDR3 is TGCGCCAGCAGCCATGGGAGAGTTGGAGGTTCGTCCTACGAGCAGTACTTC. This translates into CASSHGRVGGSSYEQYF.

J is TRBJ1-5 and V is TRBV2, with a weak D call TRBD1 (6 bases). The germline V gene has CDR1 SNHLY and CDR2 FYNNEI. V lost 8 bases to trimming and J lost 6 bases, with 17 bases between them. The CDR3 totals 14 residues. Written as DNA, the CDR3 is TGTGCCAGCTGGGGAGGGACATCGGGTCAGCCCCAGCATTTT. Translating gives CASWGGTSGQPQHF.